The source of this TCR beta chain is a study of cytomegalovirus exposure and HLA in healthy donors. Between the trimmed V and J ends, which lost 2 bases and 0 bases, there was a span of 9 bases. The germline gives CDR1 SGHKS, CDR2 YYEKEE (reference sequence). The length of the CDR3 is 15 residues. A multiplex PCR was run with 60 Vbeta primers and 13 Jbeta primers. Measured with immunoSEQ multiplex PCR; TCRdb has only the in-frame clones, and not every one. This sample has 45,000 to 75,000 clones, with 70% found just once. This clone came up once. Its antigen remains unknown. General observations from the study: In a later analysis, DRB1 alleles had the most associated TCRs; HLA-C alleles the fewest. Rare TCR sequences predominated, though certain public TCRs were found in many donors. Looking again later, the authors saw that most CMV-associated TCR beta chains seemed HLA-restricted.

The clonotype comes from a woman aged 60 to 75 in good health and CMV-seropositive. The sample comprised PBMCs. This chain links TRBV5-5 with TRBJ1-5; no reliable D call. The CDR3 is CASSLRGHSNQPQHF. CDR3 sequence (DNA): TGTGCCAGCAGCTTACGAGGGCATAGCAATCAGCCCCAGCATTTT. The whole variable domain, filled in from reference TRBV5-5 and TRBJ1-5, reads DAGVTQSPTHLIKTRGQQVTLRCSPISGHKSVSWYQQVLGQGPQFIFQYYEKEERGRGNFPDRFSARQFPNYSSELNVNALLLGDSALYLCASSLRGHSNQPQHFGDGTRLSIL.